This T cell receptor beta chain was found in a study of blood T cell dynamics during melanoma immunotherapy. Study-wide context: Patients with metastatic melanoma got pembrolizumab or nivolumab-ipilimumab as first-line care. The study, taken as a whole, reports: It remained unknown if the driving T cell clones were melanoma-specific.

This clone has just a few counts. Its target is not known. The repertoire was sequenced with immunoSEQ multiplex PCR; TCRdb's copy has only in-frame clones and lacks some. The sample comprises 25,000 to 30,000 clones, over 80% of which are singletons, and 10% to 13% rests with the top ten. This sample's time point: week 3, after first cycle of checkpoint inhibitor. Sampling occurred pretreatment (T0) and at week 3 (W3), after cycle one of checkpoint blockade. The CDR3 length is 16 residues. V was clipped by 4 bases and J by 2 bases; unmatched bases: 9. The germline CDR1 and CDR2 sequences are SGHNT and YENEEA.

This receptor was identified in a human donor with melanoma. V gene TRBV11-3 combines with J gene TRBJ2-3; 7 bases fit TRBD2. The source material was blood, sampled from a patient treated with checkpoint blockade. The CDR3 spells CASSSGAGVTTDTQYF. CDR3 coding DNA: TGTGCCAGCAGCTCTGGGGCGGGAGTTACCACAGATACGCAGTATTTT.